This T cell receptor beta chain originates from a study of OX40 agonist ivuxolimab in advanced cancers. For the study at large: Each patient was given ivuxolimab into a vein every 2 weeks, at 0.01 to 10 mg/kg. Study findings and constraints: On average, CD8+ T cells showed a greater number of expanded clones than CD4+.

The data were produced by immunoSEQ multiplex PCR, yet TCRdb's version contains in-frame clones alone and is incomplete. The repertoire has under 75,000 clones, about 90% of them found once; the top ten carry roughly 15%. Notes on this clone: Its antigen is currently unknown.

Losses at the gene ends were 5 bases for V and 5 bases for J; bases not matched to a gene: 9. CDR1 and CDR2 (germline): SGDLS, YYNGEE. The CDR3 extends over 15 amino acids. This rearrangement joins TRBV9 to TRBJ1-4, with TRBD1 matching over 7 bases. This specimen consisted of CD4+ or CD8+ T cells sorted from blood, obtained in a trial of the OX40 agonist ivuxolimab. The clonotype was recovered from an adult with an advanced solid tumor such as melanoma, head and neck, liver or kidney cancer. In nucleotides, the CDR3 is TGTGCCAGCAGTGATTCCGGGACAGACAATGAAAAACTGTTTTTT. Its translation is CASSDSGTDNEKLFF.